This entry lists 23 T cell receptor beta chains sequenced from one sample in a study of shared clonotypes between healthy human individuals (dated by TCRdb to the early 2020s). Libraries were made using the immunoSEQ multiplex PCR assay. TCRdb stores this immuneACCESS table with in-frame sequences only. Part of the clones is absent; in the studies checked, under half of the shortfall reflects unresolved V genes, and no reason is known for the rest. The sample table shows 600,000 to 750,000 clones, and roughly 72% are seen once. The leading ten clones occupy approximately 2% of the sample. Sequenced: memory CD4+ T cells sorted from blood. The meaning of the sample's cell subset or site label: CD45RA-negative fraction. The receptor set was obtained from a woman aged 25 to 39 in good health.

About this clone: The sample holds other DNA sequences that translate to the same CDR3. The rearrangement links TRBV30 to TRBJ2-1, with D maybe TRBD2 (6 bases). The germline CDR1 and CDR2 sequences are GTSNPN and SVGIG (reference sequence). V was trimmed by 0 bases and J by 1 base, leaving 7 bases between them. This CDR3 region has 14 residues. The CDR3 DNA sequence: TGTGCCTGGAGTGTGGGGGGATCCTACAATGAGCAGTTCTTC. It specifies CAWSVGGSYNEQFF.

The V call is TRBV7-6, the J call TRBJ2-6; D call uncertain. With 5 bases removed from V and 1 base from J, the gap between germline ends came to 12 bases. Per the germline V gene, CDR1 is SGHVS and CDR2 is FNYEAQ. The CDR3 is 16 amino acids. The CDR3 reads CASSPGYLSGANVLTF. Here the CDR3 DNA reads TGTGCCAGCAGCCCCGGGTACCTTTCTGGGGCCAACGTCCTGACTTTC.

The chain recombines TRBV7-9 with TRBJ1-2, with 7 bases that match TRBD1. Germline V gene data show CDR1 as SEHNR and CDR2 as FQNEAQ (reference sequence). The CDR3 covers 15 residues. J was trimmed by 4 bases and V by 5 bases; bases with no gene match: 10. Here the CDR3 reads CASSLRGQEFYGYTF. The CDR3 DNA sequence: TGTGCCAGCAGCCTCCGTGGACAGGAGTTCTATGGCTACACCTTC.

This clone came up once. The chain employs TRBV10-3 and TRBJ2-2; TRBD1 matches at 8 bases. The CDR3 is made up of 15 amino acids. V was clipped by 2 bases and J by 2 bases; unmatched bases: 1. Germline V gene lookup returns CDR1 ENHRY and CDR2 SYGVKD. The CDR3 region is CAISEGQGNTGELFF. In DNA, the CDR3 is TGTGCCATCAGTGAGGGACAGGGCAACACCGGGGAGCTGTTTTTT.

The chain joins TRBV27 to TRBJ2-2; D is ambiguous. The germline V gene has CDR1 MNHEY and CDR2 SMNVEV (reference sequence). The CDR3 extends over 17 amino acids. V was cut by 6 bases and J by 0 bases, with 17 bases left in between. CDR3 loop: CASRVTWDLANTGELFF. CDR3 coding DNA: TGTGCCAGCAGAGTTACCTGGGATCTCGCGAACACCGGGGAGCTGTTTTTT.

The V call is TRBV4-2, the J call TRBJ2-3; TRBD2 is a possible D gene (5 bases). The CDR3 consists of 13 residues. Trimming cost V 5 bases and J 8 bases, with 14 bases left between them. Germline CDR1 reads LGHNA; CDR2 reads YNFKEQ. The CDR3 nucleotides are TGTGCCAGCAGCTTGGATCATGCGGGTACGCAGTATTTT. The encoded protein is CASSLDHAGTQYF.

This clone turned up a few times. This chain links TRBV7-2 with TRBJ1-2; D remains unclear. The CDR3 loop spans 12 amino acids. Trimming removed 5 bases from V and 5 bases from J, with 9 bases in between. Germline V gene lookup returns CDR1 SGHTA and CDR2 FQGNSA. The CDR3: CASSAGDYGYTF. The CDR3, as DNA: TGTGCCAGCAGCGCAGGTGATTATGGCTACACCTTC.

The chain's CDR3 is CASSLDFTDTQYF. The CDR3 DNA sequence: TGTGCCAGCAGCTTAGACTTCACAGATACGCAGTATTTT. The V gene is TRBV11-2, the J gene TRBJ2-3; no reliable D call. Germline V gene data show CDR1 as SGHAT and CDR2 as FQNNGV. The germline V and J ends were trimmed by 0 bases and 2 bases, with 3 bases remaining between them. CDR3 length equals 13 residues.

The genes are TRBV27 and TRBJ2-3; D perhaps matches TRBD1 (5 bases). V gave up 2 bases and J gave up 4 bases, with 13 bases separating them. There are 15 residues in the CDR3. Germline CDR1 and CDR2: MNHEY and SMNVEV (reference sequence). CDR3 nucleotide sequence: TGTGCCAGCAGTTTAAATGCAGGGATCCCAGATACGCAGTATTTT. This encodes CASSLNAGIPDTQYF.

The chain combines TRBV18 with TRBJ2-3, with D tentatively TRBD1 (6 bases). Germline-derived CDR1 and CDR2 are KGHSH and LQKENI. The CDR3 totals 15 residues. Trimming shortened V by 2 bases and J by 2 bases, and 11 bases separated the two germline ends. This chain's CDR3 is CASSPGTGHTDTQYF. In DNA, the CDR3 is TGTGCCAGCTCACCAGGCACAGGGCACACAGATACGCAGTATTTT. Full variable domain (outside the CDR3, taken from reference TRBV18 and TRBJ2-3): NAGVMQNPRHLVRRRGQEARLRCSPMKGHSHVYWYRQLPEEGLKFMVYLQKENIIDESGMPKERFSAEFPKEGPSILRIQQVVRGDSAAYFCASSPGTGHTDTQYFGPGTRLTVL.

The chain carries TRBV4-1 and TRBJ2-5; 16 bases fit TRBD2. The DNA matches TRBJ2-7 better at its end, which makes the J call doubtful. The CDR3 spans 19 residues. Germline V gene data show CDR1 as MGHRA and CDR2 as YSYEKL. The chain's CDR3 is CASSHDLPGLAGGPIEQYF. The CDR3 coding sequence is TGCGCCAGCAGCCATGATCTTCCGGGACTAGCGGGAGGGCCCATCGAGCAGTACTTC.

DNA for the CDR3: TGTGCCAGCAGCGTAGTAGGCTTGGGACTAGCGGGAAGCGATGAGCAGTTCTTC. Translating it yields CASSVVGLGLAGSDEQFF. The rearrangement links TRBV9 to TRBJ2-1; 13 nucleotides align to TRBD2. The germline V gene encodes CDR1 SGDLS and CDR2 YYNGEE. There are 18 residues in the CDR3. The V gene end was trimmed by 0 bases and the J gene end by 8 bases; junction bases not matched to a gene: 11.

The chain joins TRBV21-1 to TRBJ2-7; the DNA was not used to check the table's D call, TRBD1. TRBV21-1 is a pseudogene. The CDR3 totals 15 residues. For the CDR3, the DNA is TGTGCCAGCAGCAAAAATTGGACAGAAACCTACGAGCAGTACTTC. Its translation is CASSKNWTETYEQYF.

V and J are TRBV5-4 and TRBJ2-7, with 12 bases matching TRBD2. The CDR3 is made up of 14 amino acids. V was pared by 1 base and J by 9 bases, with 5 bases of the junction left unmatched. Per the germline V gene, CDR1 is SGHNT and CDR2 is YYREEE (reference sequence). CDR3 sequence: CASSLIETSGGQYF. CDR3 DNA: TGTGCCAGCAGCTTGATTGAGACTAGCGGGGGGCAGTACTTC.

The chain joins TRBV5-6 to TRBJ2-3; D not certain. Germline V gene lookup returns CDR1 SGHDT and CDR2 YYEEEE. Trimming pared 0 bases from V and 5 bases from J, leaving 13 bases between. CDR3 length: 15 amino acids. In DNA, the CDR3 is TGTGCCAGCAGCTTGGCCATCGTTGGGTTAGATACGCAGTATTTT. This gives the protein CASSLAIVGLDTQYF.

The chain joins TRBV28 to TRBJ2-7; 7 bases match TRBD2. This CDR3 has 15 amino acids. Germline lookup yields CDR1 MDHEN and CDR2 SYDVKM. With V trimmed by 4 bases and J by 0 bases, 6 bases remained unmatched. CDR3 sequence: CASSSRGGSSYEQYF. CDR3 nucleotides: TGTGCCAGCAGTTCTCGCGGGGGAAGCTCCTACGAGCAGTACTTC.

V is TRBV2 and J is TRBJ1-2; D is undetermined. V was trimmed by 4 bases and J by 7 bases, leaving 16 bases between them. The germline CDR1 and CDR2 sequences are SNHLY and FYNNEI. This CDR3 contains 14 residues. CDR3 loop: CASSGEKVHSGYTF. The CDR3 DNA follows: TGTGCCAGCAGTGGGGAGAAGGTGCACTCTGGCTACACCTTC.

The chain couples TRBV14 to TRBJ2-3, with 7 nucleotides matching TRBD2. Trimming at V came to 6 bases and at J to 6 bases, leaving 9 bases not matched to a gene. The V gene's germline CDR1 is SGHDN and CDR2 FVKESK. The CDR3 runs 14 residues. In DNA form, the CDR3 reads TGTGCCAGCAGTCGGAGCGGGGCTCGGGATACGCAGTATTTT. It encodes CASSRSGARDTQYF.

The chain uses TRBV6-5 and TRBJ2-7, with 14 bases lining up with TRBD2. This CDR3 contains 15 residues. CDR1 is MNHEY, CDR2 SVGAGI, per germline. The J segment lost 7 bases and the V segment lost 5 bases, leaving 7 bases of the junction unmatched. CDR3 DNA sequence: TGTGCCAGCAGTCAGGGACTAGCGGGAGTTATGGAGCAGTACTTC. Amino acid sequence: CASSQGLAGVMEQYF.

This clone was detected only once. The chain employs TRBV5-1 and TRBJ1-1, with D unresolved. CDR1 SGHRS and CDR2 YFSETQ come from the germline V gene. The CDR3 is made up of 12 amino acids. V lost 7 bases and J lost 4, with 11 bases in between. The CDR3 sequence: CASGPGTTEAFF. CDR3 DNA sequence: TGCGCCAGCGGACCAGGTACCACTGAAGCTTTCTTT.

The CDR3 spells CASSWGLADNEQFF. Written as DNA, the CDR3 is TGTGCCAGCAGCTGGGGACTAGCGGATAATGAGCAGTTCTTC. The rearrangement joins TRBV7-9 to TRBJ2-1; 11 positions agree with TRBD2. The junction had 3 bases not matched to a gene; V was cut back by 4 bases and J by 7 bases. Germline loops: CDR1 SEHNR, CDR2 FQNEAQ (reference sequence). The CDR3 sequence is 14 residues long.

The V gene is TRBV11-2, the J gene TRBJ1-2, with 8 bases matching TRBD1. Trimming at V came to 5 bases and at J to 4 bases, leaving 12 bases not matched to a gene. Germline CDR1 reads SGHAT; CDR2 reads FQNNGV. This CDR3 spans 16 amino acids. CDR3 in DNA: TGTGCCAGCAGCCGCGCGCAGGGGGCCCAGCGCTATGGCTACACCTTC. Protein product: CASSRAQGAQRYGYTF.

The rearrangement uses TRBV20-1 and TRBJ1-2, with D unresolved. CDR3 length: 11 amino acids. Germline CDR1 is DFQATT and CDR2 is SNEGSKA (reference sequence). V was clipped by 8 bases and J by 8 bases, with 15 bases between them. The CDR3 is CSPWNQRGYTF. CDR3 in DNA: TGCAGTCCATGGAACCAACGAGGCTACACCTTC.